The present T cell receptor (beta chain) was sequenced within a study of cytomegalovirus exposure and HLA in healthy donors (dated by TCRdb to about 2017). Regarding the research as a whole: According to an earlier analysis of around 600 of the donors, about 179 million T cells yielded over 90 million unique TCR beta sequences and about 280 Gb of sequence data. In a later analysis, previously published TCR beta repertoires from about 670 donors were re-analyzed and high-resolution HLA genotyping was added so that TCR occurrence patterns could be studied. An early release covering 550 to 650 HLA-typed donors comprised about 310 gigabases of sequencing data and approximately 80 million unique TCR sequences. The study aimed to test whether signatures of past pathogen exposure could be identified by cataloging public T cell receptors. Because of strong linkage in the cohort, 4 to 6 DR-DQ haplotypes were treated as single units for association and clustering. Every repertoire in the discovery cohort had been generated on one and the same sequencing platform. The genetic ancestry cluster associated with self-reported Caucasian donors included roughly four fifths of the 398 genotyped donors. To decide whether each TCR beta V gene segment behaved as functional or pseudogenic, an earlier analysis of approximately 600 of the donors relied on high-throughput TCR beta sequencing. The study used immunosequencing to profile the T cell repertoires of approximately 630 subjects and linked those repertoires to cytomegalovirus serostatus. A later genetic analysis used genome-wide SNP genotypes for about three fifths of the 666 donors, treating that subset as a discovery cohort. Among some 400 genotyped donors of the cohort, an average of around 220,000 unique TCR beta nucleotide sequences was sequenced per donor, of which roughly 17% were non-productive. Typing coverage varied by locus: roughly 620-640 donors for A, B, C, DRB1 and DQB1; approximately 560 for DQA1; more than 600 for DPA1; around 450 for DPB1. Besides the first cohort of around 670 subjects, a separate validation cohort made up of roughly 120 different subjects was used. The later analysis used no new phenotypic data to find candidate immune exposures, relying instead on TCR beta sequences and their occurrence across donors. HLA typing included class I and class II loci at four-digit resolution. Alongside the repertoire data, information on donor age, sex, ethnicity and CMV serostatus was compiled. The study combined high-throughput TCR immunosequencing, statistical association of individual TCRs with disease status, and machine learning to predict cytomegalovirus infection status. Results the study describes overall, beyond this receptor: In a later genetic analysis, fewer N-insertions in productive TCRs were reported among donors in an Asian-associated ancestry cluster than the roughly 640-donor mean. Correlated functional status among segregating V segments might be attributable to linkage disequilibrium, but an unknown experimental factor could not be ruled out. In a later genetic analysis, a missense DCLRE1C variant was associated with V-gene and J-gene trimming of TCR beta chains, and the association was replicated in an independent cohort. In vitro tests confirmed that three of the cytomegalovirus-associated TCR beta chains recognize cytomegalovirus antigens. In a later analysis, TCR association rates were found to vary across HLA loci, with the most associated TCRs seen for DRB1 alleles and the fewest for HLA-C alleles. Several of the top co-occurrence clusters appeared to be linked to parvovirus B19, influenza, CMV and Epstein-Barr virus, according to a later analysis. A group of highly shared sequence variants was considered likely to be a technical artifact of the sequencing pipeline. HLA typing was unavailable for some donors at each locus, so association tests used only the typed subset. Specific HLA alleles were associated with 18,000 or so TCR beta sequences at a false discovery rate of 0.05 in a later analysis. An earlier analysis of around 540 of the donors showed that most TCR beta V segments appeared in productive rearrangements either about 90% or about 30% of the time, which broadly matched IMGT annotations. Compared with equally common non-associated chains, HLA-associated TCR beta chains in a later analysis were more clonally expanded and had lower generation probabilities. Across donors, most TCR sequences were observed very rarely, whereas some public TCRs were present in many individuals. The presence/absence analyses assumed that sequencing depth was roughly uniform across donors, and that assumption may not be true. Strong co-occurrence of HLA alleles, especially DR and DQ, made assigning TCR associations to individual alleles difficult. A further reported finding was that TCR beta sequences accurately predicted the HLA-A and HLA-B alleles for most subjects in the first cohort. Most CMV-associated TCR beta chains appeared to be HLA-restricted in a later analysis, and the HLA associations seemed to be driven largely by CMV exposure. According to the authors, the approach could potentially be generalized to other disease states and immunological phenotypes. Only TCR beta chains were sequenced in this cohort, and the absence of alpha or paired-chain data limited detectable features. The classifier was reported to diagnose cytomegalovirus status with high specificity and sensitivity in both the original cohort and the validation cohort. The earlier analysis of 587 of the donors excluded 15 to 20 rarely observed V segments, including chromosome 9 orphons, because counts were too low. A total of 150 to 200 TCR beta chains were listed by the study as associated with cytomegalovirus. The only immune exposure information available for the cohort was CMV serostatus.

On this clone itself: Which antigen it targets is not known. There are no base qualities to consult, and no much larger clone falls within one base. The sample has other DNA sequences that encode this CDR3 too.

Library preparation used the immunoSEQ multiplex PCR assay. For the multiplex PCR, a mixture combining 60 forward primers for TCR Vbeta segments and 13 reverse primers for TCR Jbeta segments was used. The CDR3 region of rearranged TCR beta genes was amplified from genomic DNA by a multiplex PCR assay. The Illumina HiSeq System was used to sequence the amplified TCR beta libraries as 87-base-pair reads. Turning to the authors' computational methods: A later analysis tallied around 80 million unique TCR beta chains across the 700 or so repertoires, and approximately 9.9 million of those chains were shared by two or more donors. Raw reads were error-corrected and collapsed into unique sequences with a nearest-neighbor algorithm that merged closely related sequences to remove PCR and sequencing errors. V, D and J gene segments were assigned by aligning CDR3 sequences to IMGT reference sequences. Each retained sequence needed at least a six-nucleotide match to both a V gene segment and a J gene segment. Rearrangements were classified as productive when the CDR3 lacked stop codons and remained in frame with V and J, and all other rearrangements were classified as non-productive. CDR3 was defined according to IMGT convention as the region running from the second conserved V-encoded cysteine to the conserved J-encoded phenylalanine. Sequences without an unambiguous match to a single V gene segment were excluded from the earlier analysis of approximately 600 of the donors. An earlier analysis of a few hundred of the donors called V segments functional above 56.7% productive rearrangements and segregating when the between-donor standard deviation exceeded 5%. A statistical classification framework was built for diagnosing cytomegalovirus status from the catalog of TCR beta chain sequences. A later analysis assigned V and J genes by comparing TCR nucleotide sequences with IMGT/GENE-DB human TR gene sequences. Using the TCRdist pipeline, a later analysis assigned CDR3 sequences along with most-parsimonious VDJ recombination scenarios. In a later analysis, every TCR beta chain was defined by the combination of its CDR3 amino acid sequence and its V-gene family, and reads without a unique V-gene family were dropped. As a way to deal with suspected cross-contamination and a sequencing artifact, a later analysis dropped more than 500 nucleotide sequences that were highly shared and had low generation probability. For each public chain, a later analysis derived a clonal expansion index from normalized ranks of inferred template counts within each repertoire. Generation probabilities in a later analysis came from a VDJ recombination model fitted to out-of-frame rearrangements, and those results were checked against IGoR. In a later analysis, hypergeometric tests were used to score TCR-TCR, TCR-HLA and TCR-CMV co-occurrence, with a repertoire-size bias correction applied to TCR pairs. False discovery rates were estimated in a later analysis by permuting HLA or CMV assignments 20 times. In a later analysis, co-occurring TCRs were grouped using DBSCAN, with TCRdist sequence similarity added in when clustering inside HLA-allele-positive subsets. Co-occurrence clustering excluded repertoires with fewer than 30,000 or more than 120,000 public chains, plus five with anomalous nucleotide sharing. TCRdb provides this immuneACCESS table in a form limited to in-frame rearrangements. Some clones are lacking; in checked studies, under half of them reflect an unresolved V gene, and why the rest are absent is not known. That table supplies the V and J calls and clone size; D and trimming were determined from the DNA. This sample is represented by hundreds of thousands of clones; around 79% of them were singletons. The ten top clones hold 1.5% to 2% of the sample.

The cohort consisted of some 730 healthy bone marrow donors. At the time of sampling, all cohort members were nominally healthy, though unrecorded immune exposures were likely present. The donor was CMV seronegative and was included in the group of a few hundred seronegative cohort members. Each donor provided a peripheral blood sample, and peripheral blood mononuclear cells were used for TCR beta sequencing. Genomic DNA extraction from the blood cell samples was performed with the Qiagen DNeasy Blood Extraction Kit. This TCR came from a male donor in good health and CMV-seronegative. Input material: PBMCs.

The CDR3 amino acid sequence is: CASSLALQETQYF. The nucleotides read TGCGCCAGCAGCTTGGCTCTCCAAGAGACCCAGTACTTC. The chain employs TRBV5-1 and TRBJ2-5; the D gene assignment is ambiguous. The germline V gene supplies CDR1 SGHRS and CDR2 YFSETQ. Its CDR3 holds 13 amino acids, cysteine through phenylalanine. This entry keeps only the CDR3 DNA: 39 bases, framed from base 1. Between the V and J ends, shortened by 0 bases and 1 base respectively, the junction contains 4 bases.